The 3 T cell receptor beta chains presented below share a single source sample, sequenced in a study of early T cells in non-severe SARS-CoV-2 infection (dated by TCRdb to about 2021). The method behind the library was 5' RACE. TCRdb lists the instrument as NextSeq 500. TCRdb itself trimmed the public reads at Q25 with fastp, ran MiXCR and retained productive beta chains. CDR3 protein duplicates are merged, each entry listing the most common genes and DNA. The sample table records around 63,000 distinct CDR3 sequences; 10% to 15% of these occur just once. Approximately 4.8% of the sample is taken by the ten largest. The sample taken for sequencing was whole blood. The source of these receptors is an adult who was a healthcare worker with PCR-confirmed SARS-CoV-2 infection or an uninfected control (not recorded which).

This clonotype was picked up many times. The chain combines TRBV12-5 with TRBJ1-6; D unresolved. V lost 4 bases and J 9 bases, leaving 7 bases between the germline ends. The germline CDR1 and CDR2 sequences are LGHNT and FRNRAP. The CDR3 has 12 residues. This chain's CDR3 is CASGWEGSPLHF. The CDR3 nucleotides read TGTGCTAGTGGTTGGGAGGGTTCACCCCTCCACTTT.

This clonotype has more than one count but fewer than ten. The V gene is TRBV15, the J gene TRBJ2-7; D perhaps matches TRBD1 (6 bases). The germline CDR1 and CDR2 sequences are LNHNV and YYDKDF (reference sequence). This CDR3 has 16 residues. Trimming shortened V by 1 base and J by 2 bases, and 15 bases separated the two germline ends. Written as DNA, the CDR3 is TGTGCCACCAGCAGAGTAGTAGGACAGCCTCCCTACGAGCAGTACTTC. It encodes CATSRVVGQPPYEQYF.

This clonotype was seen at least ten times. This chain links TRBV7-6 with TRBJ2-7, with D possibly being TRBD1 or TRBD2 (5 bases each). Trimming removed 5 bases at V and 4 bases at J, with 15 bases between. Germline V gene lookup returns CDR1 SGHVS and CDR2 FNYEAQ. CDR3 length: 14 amino acids. The CDR3 reads CASSPRLGVYEQYF. For the CDR3, the DNA is TGTGCCAGCAGCCCAAGGCTGGGGGTGTACGAGCAGTACTTC.